This TCR beta chain emerged from a study of Graves' ophthalmopathy and Graves' hyperthyroidism. Study-level points and caveats: Classification of ophthalmopathy versus stable hyperthyroidism by a 13-signature model yielded under 90% sensitivity and just under 83% specificity. In predicting ophthalmopathy progression, the model reached over 55% sensitivity and around 72% specificity.

This clonotype was counted at least ten times. Its antigen is unknown. The CDR3 extends over 14 amino acids. J was trimmed by 4 bases and V by 4 bases; bases with no gene match: 4. Germline loops: CDR1 SGHVS, CDR2 FQNEAQ. RNA transcripts yielded amplified TCR beta CDR3 regions. HTBI primers primed a first-round RT-PCR, and a second-round multiplex PCR followed. One entry per CDR3 protein results from TCRdb running MiXCR on the multiplex PCR reads. Of about 550,000 distinct CDR3 sequences listed, about 40% are singletons. Other autoimmune diseases, uncontrolled infections, pregnancy or lactation excluded patients from enrollment.

This sequence joins TRBV7-8 and TRBJ2-5; TRBD1 matches 9 bases. Sequencing used peripheral blood or thyroid tissue (not recorded which). The TCR sequence derives from an adult man with Graves' hyperthyroidism. The CDR3: CASSSGTGRETQYF. CDR3 DNA: TGTGCCAGCAGCTCGGGGACAGGGAGAGAGACCCAGTACTTC.